These 15 T cell receptor beta chains were all obtained from the same sample, sequenced in a study of shared clonotypes between healthy human individuals. Produced via immunoSEQ multiplex PCR; TCRdb's table is partial and in-frame only. Found here are over a million clones, roughly 97% of them singletons; the top ten hold about 1%. Sample: naive CD4+ T cells sorted from blood. Subset given: CD45RA+ positively selected. These receptor sequences come from a man aged 25 to 40 in good health.

V usage is TRBV5-8 and J usage is TRBJ2-2, with TRBD2 matching over 7 bases. Germline V lookup: CDR1 SGHTS, CDR2 YDEGEE. V lost 3 bases to trimming and J lost 0 bases; unmatched junction nucleotides: 8. The CDR3 contains 17 residues. DNA for the CDR3: TGTGCCAGCAGCTGGGCTAGCGGCTCCGCGAACACCGGGGAGCTGTTTTTT. It yields the protein CASSWASGSANTGELFF.

V is TRBV6-1 and J is TRBJ1-2, with D possibly matching TRBD1 (5 bases). CDR1 and CDR2 from the germline V gene are MNHNS and SASEGT. The CDR3 is made up of 15 amino acids. Trimming removed 2 bases from V and 8 bases from J, with 18 bases in between. The CDR3 region has the DNA TGTGCCAGCAGTGAAAGGACGGCAGGGTTCGGCGGCTACACCTTC. Amino acid sequence: CASSERTAGFGGYTF.

V is TRBV19 and J is TRBJ1-3; no clear D gene. This CDR3 is built from 15 residues. Trimming cost V 5 bases and J 0 bases, with 11 bases left between them. The germline V gene has CDR1 LNHDA and CDR2 SQIVND (reference sequence). The DNA for the CDR3 is TGTGCCAGTAGTCTCGTGACTGCCTCTGGAAACACCATATATTTT. It yields the protein CASSLVTASGNTIYF. Full variable domain (outside the CDR3, taken from reference TRBV19 and TRBJ1-3): DGGITQSPKYLFRKEGQNVTLSCEQNLNHDAMYWYRQDPGQGLRLIYYSQIVNDFQKGDIAEGYSVSREKKESFPLTVTSAQKNPTAFYLCASSLVTASGNTIYFGEGSWLTVV.

The chain has TRBV7-9 and TRBJ2-4; 7 nucleotides align to TRBD1. V gave up 6 bases and J gave up 8 bases; unmatched junction bases: 4. The V gene's germline CDR1 is SEHNR and CDR2 FQNEAQ (reference sequence). The CDR3 sequence is 12 residues long. CDR3 nucleotides: TGTGCCAGCAGTGCAGGGGGTCACATTCAGTACTTC. Translation: CASSAGGHIQYF. The full variable domain, completed using reference TRBV7-9 and TRBJ2-4, is DTGVSQNPRHKITKRGQNVTFRCDPISEHNRLYWYRQTLGQGPEFLTYFQNEAQLEKSRLLSDRFSAERPKGSFSTLEIQRTEQGDSAMYLCASSAGGHIQYFGAGTRLSVL.

The V and J genes are TRBV30 and TRBJ1-2, with no clear D. Germline V CDR1 and CDR2: GTSNPN, SVGIG (reference sequence). V was clipped by 0 bases and J by 8 bases, with 10 bases between them. The CDR3 sequence is 12 residues long. CDR3 sequence reads: CAWSVTGGGYTF. CDR3 DNA sequence: TGTGCCTGGAGTGTGACGGGCGGCGGCTACACCTTC.

The genes are TRBV27 and TRBJ2-7; D gene unclear. There are 13 residues in the CDR3. The germline V and J ends were trimmed by 2 bases and 2 bases, with 7 bases remaining between them. Germline loops: CDR1 MNHEY, CDR2 SMNVEV (reference sequence). DNA for the CDR3: TGTGCCAGCAGTTTACGAGAGACCTACGAGCAGTACTTC. Its protein product is CASSLRETYEQYF.

This clone was counted once. The chain couples TRBV18 to TRBJ2-3, with 7 bases that match TRBD1. Germline V gene data show CDR1 as KGHSH and CDR2 as LQKENI. The CDR3 loop spans 16 amino acids. V lost 4 bases and J lost 6; bases outside the gene matches: 13. CDR3 DNA: TGTGCCAGCTCACTTACGACAGGGATGATCGAGGATACGCAGTATTTT. Its translation: CASSLTTGMIEDTQYF.

The CDR3 DNA reads TGTGCCAGCATGGTGATAGCGGGAGTCCATGAGCAGTTCTTC. Translating it yields CASMVIAGVHEQFF. This sequence joins TRBV27 and TRBJ2-1, with 9 positions matching TRBD2. Germline V lookup: CDR1 MNHEY, CDR2 SMNVEV (reference sequence). V trimming: 7 bases; J trimming: 8 bases; junction bases outside the gene matches: 9. CDR3 length: 14 residues.

The chain is built from TRBV6-5 and TRBJ2-1, with a possible D match to TRBD2 (6 bases). Germline V lookup: CDR1 MNHEY, CDR2 SVGAGI. The V end was cut by 3 bases, the J end by 2 bases, with 11 bases between. The CDR3 loop spans 15 amino acids. The CDR3 loop is CASSYAGNTYNEQFF. In DNA, the CDR3 is TGTGCCAGCAGTTATGCGGGGAACACCTACAATGAGCAGTTCTTC.

The chain combines TRBV18 with TRBJ2-1; TRBD2 matches 8 bases. Germline CDR1 and CDR2: KGHSH and LQKENI. CDR3 size: 17 residues. V dropped 3 bases and J dropped 6; count of bases not matched to a gene: 13. The CDR3: CASSPLGPGLVFNEQFF. The CDR3 DNA follows: TGTGCCAGCTCACCTCTCGGCCCGGGACTAGTTTTCAATGAGCAGTTCTTC.

This clone has only one observation. The rearrangement joins TRBV6-6 to TRBJ1-1; 7 positions agree with TRBD1. V dropped 8 bases and J dropped 1; count of bases not matched to a gene: 7. Germline assignment: CDR1 MNHNY and CDR2 SVGAGI (reference sequence). The CDR3 sequence is 14 residues long. In DNA, the CDR3 is TGTGCCAGCGGGCTTGAGGGGGCGAACACTGAAGCTTTCTTT. Protein product: CASGLEGANTEAFF.

The genes are TRBV5-4 and TRBJ1-1, with D uncertain. Germline values: CDR1 SGHNT, CDR2 YYREEE (reference sequence). The CDR3 loop spans 14 amino acids. V was cut by 1 base and J by 1 base, with 8 bases left in between. The DNA of the CDR3 is TGTGCCAGCAGCTTGTCGGAGAAGAACACTGAAGCTTTCTTT. Translating it yields CASSLSEKNTEAFF.

V and J are TRBV6-4 and TRBJ2-2; D gene ambiguous. Germline CDR1 reads MRHNA; CDR2 reads SNTAGT. This CDR3 region has 13 residues. Trimming stripped 0 bases from V and 8 bases from J, with 7 bases between. CDR3 residues: CASSDSRAGELFF. CDR3 nucleotides: TGTGCCAGCAGTGACTCGAGAGCAGGGGAGCTGTTTTTT.

CDR3 in DNA: TGTGCCAGCAGCTTAGGACTAGCGGGGACCTCTTACGAGCAGTACTTC. Translation gives CASSLGLAGTSYEQYF. V is TRBV9 and J is TRBJ2-7, with 12 bases identical to TRBD2. CDR3 length: 16 amino acids. CDR1 and CDR2 from the germline V gene are SGDLS and YYNGEE. The V gene end was trimmed by 4 bases and the J gene end by 4 bases; junction bases not matched to a gene: 9.

This sequence joins TRBV6-5 and TRBJ1-5; TRBD1 matches at 7 bases. The J segment lost 0 bases and the V segment lost 4 bases, leaving 6 bases of the junction unmatched. From germline, CDR1 is MNHEY and CDR2 SVGAGI. The CDR3 runs to 16 residues. CDR3 residues: CASSSYGTDSNQPQHF. The CDR3 coding sequence is TGTGCCAGCAGTTCCTATGGGACAGATAGCAATCAGCCCCAGCATTTT.